These 4 T cell receptor beta chains came from one sample sequenced in a study of graft-versus-host responses after intestinal transplantation. The repertoire was sequenced with immunoSEQ multiplex PCR; TCRdb's copy has only in-frame clones and lacks some. The table has about 18,000 clones, almost 85% seen once. The source was PBMCs, collected 14 days after transplant. The receptors come from a human patient who received an intestinal transplant, so some T cells may come from the graft donor.

The CDR3 DNA reads TGTGCCAGCAGTTTAAGCGGGCTCACCGGGGAGCTGTTTTTT. Its translation is CASSLSGLTGELFF. J is TRBJ2-2 and V is TRBV28; tentatively, D is TRBD2 (6 bases). The CDR3 runs to 14 residues. The ends were cut back, 2 bases at V and 4 bases at J, with 8 bases in the middle. Germline V lookup: CDR1 MDHEN, CDR2 SYDVKM.

This rearrangement joins TRBV6-1 to TRBJ2-2, with TRBD2 identical over 7 bases. Trimming took 8 bases from V and 5 from J; bases not matched to a gene: 2. From germline, CDR1 is MNHNS and CDR2 SASEGT. CDR3 length equals 12 residues. Written as DNA, the CDR3 is TGTGCCAGCCCCGGGGGGACCGGGGAGCTGTTTTTT. Translated, it gives CASPGGTGELFF.

V is TRBV10-1 and J is TRBJ2-1; possibly TRBD1 for D (6 bases). The CDR3 runs to 13 residues. Trimming removed 0 bases from V and 6 bases from J, with 6 bases in between. The germline V gene encodes CDR1 WNHNN and CDR2 SYGVQD (reference sequence). The CDR3 region is CASSESGGNEQFF. The CDR3, as DNA: TGCGCCAGCAGTGAGTCAGGGGGCAATGAGCAGTTCTTC.

This clone occurred a few times. The genes are TRBV7-3 and TRBJ2-3; no reliable D call. Trimming took off 5 bases at V and 1 base at J, with 10 bases between the two ends. The CDR3 is made up of 14 amino acids. The germline gives CDR1 SGHTA, CDR2 FQGTGA. Written as DNA, the CDR3 is TGTGCCAGCAGCCCCACTTCAGGCACAGATACGCAGTATTTT. Translation gives CASSPTSGTDTQYF.